This T cell receptor (beta chain) was recovered during a study of blood T cell repertoires in COVID-19. Study background: The United States, Italy and Spain provided the acute and convalescent COVID-19 samples. PBMCs, B-cell-depleted T cells, or T cells provided the cDNA or gDNA that made up the material.

Original processing methods: Quantification of nucleated cells was approximated via reference gene primer amplification. Sequencing used immunoSEQ multiplex PCR; TCRdb keeps in-frame clones, though not all of them. The D gene and trimming were derived from the DNA, and the V and J assignments and clone size from that table. Here the sample spans around 20,000 clones, 65% to 90% being singletons. V was cut by 1 base and J by 4 bases, with 14 bases left in between. The CDR3 totals 16 residues. Per germline, CDR1 LGHDT and CDR2 YNNKEL (reference sequence). Sequencing was done on a sample of peripheral blood. This clonotype was obtained from an elderly man with acute or convalescent COVID-19. The genes are TRBV3-1 (or the pseudogene TRBV3-2) and TRBJ1-3; D gene ambiguous. The CDR3 loop is CASSQVYRDPGNTIYF. The DNA for the CDR3 is TGTGCCAGCAGCCAAGTATACAGAGACCCAGGAAACACCATATATTTT.